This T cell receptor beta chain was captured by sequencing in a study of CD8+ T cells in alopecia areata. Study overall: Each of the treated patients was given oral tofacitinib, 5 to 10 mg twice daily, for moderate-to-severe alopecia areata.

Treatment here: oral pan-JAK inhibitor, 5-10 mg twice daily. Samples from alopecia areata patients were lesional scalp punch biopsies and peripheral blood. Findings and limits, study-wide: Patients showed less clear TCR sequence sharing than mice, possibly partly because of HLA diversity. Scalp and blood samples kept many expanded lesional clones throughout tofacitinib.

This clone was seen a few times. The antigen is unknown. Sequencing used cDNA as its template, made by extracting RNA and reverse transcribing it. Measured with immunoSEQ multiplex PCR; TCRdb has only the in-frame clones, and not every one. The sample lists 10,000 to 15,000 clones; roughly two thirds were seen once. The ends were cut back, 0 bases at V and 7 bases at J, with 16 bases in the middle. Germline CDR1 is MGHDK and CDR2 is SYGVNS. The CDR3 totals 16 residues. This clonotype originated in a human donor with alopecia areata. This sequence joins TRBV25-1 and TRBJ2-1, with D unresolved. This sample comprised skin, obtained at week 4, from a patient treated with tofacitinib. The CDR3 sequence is CASSEYINGSLNEQFF. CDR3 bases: TGTGCCAGCAGTGAATATATTAATGGGTCCCTTAATGAGCAGTTCTTC.